This entry lists 18 T cell receptor beta chains sequenced from one sample in a study of beta chain features in type 1 diabetes. The isolated RNA, all of it, was reverse transcribed, so expressed TCRB transcripts were what got sequenced. Here immunoSEQ multiplex PCR was the method, and the copy in TCRdb shows in-frame clones only, minus some. Among hundreds of thousands of clones listed, around a sixth were seen once. Sample: naive CD4+ T cells from blood. The receptors shown here come from a woman under 30 in good health.

Only a few counts were recorded for this clone. The chain employs TRBV7-3 and TRBJ2-3, with D possibly called TRBD1 or TRBD2 (6 bases each). V was trimmed by 1 base and J by 4 bases, leaving 9 bases between them. This CDR3 spans 14 amino acids. Germline V gene sequence: CDR1 SGHTA, CDR2 FQGTGA. The CDR3 reads CASSLRGAADTQYF. For the CDR3, the DNA is TGTGCCAGCAGCTTAAGGGGGGCGGCAGATACGCAGTATTTT.

This clone was detected a few times. This chain joins TRBV9 and TRBJ2-2; the D gene is possibly TRBD2 (7 bases). The V gene lost 2 bases and the J gene lost 4 bases, with 9 bases spanning the gap. The length of the CDR3 is 14 residues. Germline-derived CDR1 and CDR2 are SGDLS and YYNGEE. The CDR3 reads CASSVRGRTGELFF. DNA for the CDR3: TGTGCCAGCAGCGTGCGGGGGCGCACCGGGGAGCTGTTTTTT.

In its sample, this clone was seen a few times. This chain links TRBV28 with TRBJ2-7; the match to TRBD1 covers 7 bases. The CDR3 loop spans 15 amino acids. V was pared by 3 bases and J by 2 bases, with 7 bases of the junction left unmatched. CDR1 and CDR2 (germline): MDHEN, SYDVKM. The CDR3 reads CASSFLGTVPYEQYF. The CDR3 bases are TGTGCCAGCAGTTTCCTTGGGACAGTCCCCTACGAGCAGTACTTC.

J is TRBJ2-1 and V is TRBV5-1; D not certain. The CDR3 is made up of 13 amino acids. In germline, CDR1 is SGHRS, CDR2 YFSETQ. The V end was cut by 1 base, the J end by 9 bases, with 11 bases between. CDR3 DNA sequence: TGCGCCAGCAGCTTGTATTGGGGTAGTGAGCAGTTCTTC. This encodes CASSLYWGSEQFF.

This rearrangement joins TRBV6-1 to TRBJ2-3; TRBD1 matches 10 bases. This CDR3 is 16 amino acids long. Looked up from germline, CDR1 is MNHNS and CDR2 is SASEGT. With 0 bases clipped from V and 3 bases from J, the junction kept 3 bases outside the gene matches. This chain's CDR3 is CASSEATGGKTDTQYF. CDR3 in DNA: TGTGCCAGCAGTGAAGCGACAGGGGGCAAAACAGATACGCAGTATTTT.

V gene TRBV9 combines with J gene TRBJ2-1; 12 nucleotides match TRBD1. The CDR3 length is 18 residues. The V and J ends lost 0 bases and 5 bases, in that order; junction bases with no gene match: 9. Germline CDR1 and CDR2: SGDLS and YYNGEE. CDR3 residues: CASSVGDRGRFWDNEQFF. DNA for the CDR3: TGTGCCAGCAGCGTAGGGGACAGGGGGCGGTTTTGGGACAATGAGCAGTTCTTC.

The V gene is TRBV7-2, the J gene TRBJ2-1; unclear D gene. V lost 4 bases and J lost 0, with 10 bases in between. The germline gives CDR1 SGHTA, CDR2 FQGNSA. This CDR3 has 15 amino acids. The CDR3 spells CASSYSSISYNEQFF. The CDR3 region has the DNA TGTGCCAGCAGCTACAGTAGCATCTCCTACAATGAGCAGTTCTTC.

This clone was counted only a few times. Other nucleotide sequences in the sample specify the same CDR3. V usage is TRBV19 and J usage is TRBJ1-5; D call uncertain. V was pared by 4 bases and J by 4 bases, with 8 bases between. Germline CDR1 and CDR2: LNHDA and SQIVND (reference sequence). CDR3 length equals 13 residues. The CDR3 region is CASSTQGNQPQHF. DNA of the CDR3: TGTGCCAGTAGTACCCAAGGTAATCAGCCCCAGCATTTT.

This clone was seen more than once but under ten times. The chain carries TRBV19 and TRBJ2-7; TRBD1 aligns across 11 bases. Germline V gene sequence: CDR1 LNHDA, CDR2 SQIVND (reference sequence). The CDR3 has 14 amino acids. After removal of 6 bases from V and 3 bases from J, the junction contained 4 bases not matched to a gene. The CDR3 is CASSPGQGVYEQYF. The CDR3 DNA reads as TGTGCCAGTAGCCCGGGACAGGGGGTCTACGAGCAGTACTTC.

The chain uses TRBV9 and TRBJ2-1; 14 positions agree with TRBD2. V trimming: 5 bases; J trimming: 10 bases; junction bases outside the gene matches: 5. Looked up from germline, CDR1 is SGDLS and CDR2 is YYNGEE. This CDR3 contains 14 residues. DNA of the CDR3: TGTGCCAGCAGACCGGGACTAGCGGGAGAGGAGCAGTTCTTC. Protein product: CASRPGLAGEEQFF. Full variable domain (missing parts from reference TRBV9 and TRBJ2-1): DSGVTQTPKHLITATGQRVTLRCSPRSGDLSVYWYQQSLDQGLQFLIQYYNGEERAKGNILERFSAQQFPDLHSELNLSSLELGDSALYFCASRPGLAGEEQFFGPGTRLTVL.

This clone was found a few times. The chain joins TRBV28 to TRBJ2-1, with 15 bases aligning to TRBD2. The CDR3 is made up of 13 amino acids. J was trimmed by 15 bases and V by 6 bases; bases with no gene match: 6. Germline CDR1 is MDHEN and CDR2 is SYDVKM. The CDR3 region is CASSRTSGRAPFF. CDR3 DNA: TGTGCCAGCAGCCGGACTAGCGGGAGGGCCCCGTTCTTC.

This clone was seen a handful of times. The rearrangement links TRBV6-1 to TRBJ1-2, with D uncertain. Germline V gene sequence: CDR1 MNHNS, CDR2 SASEGT. Trimming took 5 bases from V and 5 from J, leaving 12 bases between them. CDR3 length: 13 residues. DNA for the CDR3: TGTGCCAGCAGTAAAGTTCGGGAGTATGGCTACACCTTC. Amino acids: CASSKVREYGYTF.

This clone was detected only a few times. In DNA form, the CDR3 reads TGTGCCATCAGCTCCGGATTAGCGAACAATGAGCAGTTCTTC. Amino acids: CAISSGLANNEQFF. The chain is built from TRBV10-3 and TRBJ2-1, with D perhaps matching TRBD2 (5 bases). The CDR3 sequence is 14 residues long. From germline, CDR1 is ENHRY and CDR2 SYGVKD. Trimming removed 6 bases at V and 5 bases at J, with 14 bases between.

This rearrangement joins TRBV6-6 to TRBJ1-5; possible D gene TRBD1, 6 bases. Germline CDR1 reads MNHNY; CDR2 reads SVGAGI (reference sequence). The CDR3 is 12 amino acids. Trimming cost V 8 bases and J 3 bases, with 8 bases left between them. CDR3 region: CASWDNNQPQHF. The CDR3 nucleotides read TGTGCCAGCTGGGACAACAATCAGCCCCAGCATTTT.

The chain joins TRBV6-1 to TRBJ1-5, with D uncertain. The CDR3 length is 15 residues. V gave up 2 bases and J gave up 0 bases, with 8 bases separating them. Germline CDR1 reads MNHNS; CDR2 reads SASEGT. The CDR3 DNA is TGTGCCAGCAGTGAAACGATGTATAGCAATCAGCCCCAGCATTTT. Translation: CASSETMYSNQPQHF.

The chain couples TRBV7-2 to TRBJ2-7; D is uncertain. The CDR3 consists of 13 residues. In germline, CDR1 is SGHTA, CDR2 FQGNSA. V gave up 7 bases and J gave up 10 bases, with 20 bases separating them. Written as DNA, the CDR3 is TGTGCCAGCAACCCAGGAGCACGCTTGGGACAGTACTTC. It translates to CASNPGARLGQYF.

In its sample, this clone was seen a few times. The chain joins TRBV28 to TRBJ2-7; 8 nucleotides agree with TRBD1. The trim removed 6 bases at V and 7 bases at J, leaving 14 bases unmatched. Looked up from germline, CDR1 is MDHEN and CDR2 is SYDVKM. The CDR3 covers 15 residues. The CDR3 DNA follows: TGTGCCAGCAGCCCATTGTGGCAGGGGGCCTGGGAGCAGTACTTC. Protein: CASSPLWQGAWEQYF.

To note about this clone: Distinct nucleotide sequences in the sample also encode this CDR3. CDR3 protein: CASSLATSGTDTQYF. The CDR3 bases are TGTGCCAGCAGCTTAGCGACTAGCGGGACGGATACGCAGTATTTT. The chain employs TRBV7-9 and TRBJ2-3, with TRBD2 matching 11 bases. This CDR3 region has 15 residues. Germline-derived CDR1 and CDR2 are SEHNR and FQNEAQ (reference sequence). The V gene end was trimmed by 0 bases and the J gene end by 6 bases; junction bases not matched to a gene: 2.